The rows below give T cell receptor beta chains drawn from one sample of a study of blood T cell repertoires in COVID-19. The protocol was immunoSEQ multiplex PCR, while the TCRdb copy is restricted to in-frame clones and leaves out a portion. The sample comprises roughly 270,000 clones, 65% to 90% of which are singletons, and 4.5% to 5.5% rests with the top ten. Sequencing was done on a sample of peripheral blood. The receptor source for this set is a man in his forties or fifties with active or convalescent COVID-19. Each CDR3 is given with its conserved first and last residue. D genes are given only for firm matches. Some rows mark clone size as missing; the rest say once, few, many or name a class of expanded clone.

d_call	clone_size	v_call	j_call	cdr3_aa	cdr3_nt
TRBD1	-	TRBV24-1	TRBJ2-5	CATSAWTGNKETQYF	TGTGCCACCAGTGCATGGACAGGAAATAAAGAGACCCAGTACTTC
-	once	TRBV2	TRBJ1-1	CASSDGSSSGAFF	TGTGCCAGCAGTGACGGCTCCTCTTCGGGAGCTTTCTTT
TRBD1	-	TRBV7-9	TRBJ2-2	CASSRTGTGELFF	TGTGCCAGCAGCCGGACAGGCACCGGGGAGCTGTTTTTT
TRBD1	-	TRBV12-3/TRBV12-4	TRBJ2-7	CASTRQGYEQYF	TGTGCCAGCACCAGACAGGGCTACGAGCAGTACTTC
-	-	TRBV27	TRBJ2-1	CASSLELASNEQFF	TGTGCCAGCAGTTTAGAACTAGCCTCCAATGAGCAGTTCTTC
-	-	TRBV27	TRBJ1-5	CASSWGRNQPQHF	TGTGCCAGCAGTTGGGGCAGAAATCAGCCCCAGCATTTT
TRBD1	-	TRBV15	TRBJ2-3	CATSRDRGRGSTDTQYF	TGTGCCACCAGCAGAGACAGGGGGCGTGGGAGCACAGATACGCAGTATTTT
-	-	TRBV12-3/TRBV12-4	TRBJ1-1	CASSLSGNTEAFF	TGTGCCAGCAGTTTGTCAGGAAACACTGAAGCTTTCTTT
TRBD2	once	TRBV7-3	TRBJ2-3	CASSLRLAPDTQYF	TGTGCCAGCAGCTTAAGACTAGCTCCAGATACGCAGTATTTT
TRBD1	few	TRBV7-8	TRBJ1-1	CASSLRGQGGTEAFF	TGTGCCAGCAGCTTAAGGGGGCAGGGAGGCACTGAAGCTTTCTTT
TRBD1	-	TRBV29-1	TRBJ1-2	CSVANPGQGRGGYTF	TGCAGCGTCGCAAACCCGGGACAGGGAAGGGGAGGCTACACCTTC
-	-	TRBV5-4	TRBJ2-6	CASSAPQGGSGANVLTF	TGTGCCAGCAGCGCGCCTCAGGGAGGCTCTGGGGCCAACGTCCTGACTTTC
-	few	TRBV11-2	TRBJ1-3	CASSSRSLSGNTIYF	TGTGCCAGCAGCTCCCGGTCGCTTTCTGGAAACACCATATATTTT
-	-	TRBV5-1	TRBJ2-2	CASTTEGGTGELFF	TGCGCCAGCACGACCGAGGGTGGCACCGGGGAGCTGTTTTTT
TRBD1	-	TRBV4-1	TRBJ2-1	CASSQGDRGGHNEQFF	TGCGCCAGCAGCCAAGGGGACAGGGGCGGGCACAATGAGCAGTTCTTC
-	-	TRBV19	TRBJ1-5	CASSIDNSNQPQHF	TGTGCCAGTAGTATAGATAATAGCAATCAGCCCCAGCATTTT
TRBD2	-	TRBV7-3	TRBJ2-3	CASSPLAGASDTQYF	TGTGCCAGCAGCCCACTAGCGGGAGCCTCAGATACGCAGTATTTT
TRBD1	-	TRBV6-5	TRBJ2-5	CASRLPGGETQYF	TGTGCCAGCAGACTCCCAGGGGGAGAGACCCAGTACTTC
TRBD1	-	TRBV10-3	TRBJ2-1	CAISGITGGVNEQFF	TGTGCCATCAGTGGGATTACAGGGGGCGTAAATGAGCAGTTCTTC
-	-	TRBV15	TRBJ1-2	CATSRTDTGRGAGGYTF	TGTGCCACCAGCAGAACCGACACAGGGAGGGGCGCGGGTGGCTACACCTTC
-	-	TRBV7-9	TRBJ2-1	CASSLDRMVSYNEQFF	TGTGCCAGCAGCTTAGACAGAATGGTGTCCTACAATGAGCAGTTCTTC
TRBD1	-	TRBV6-4	TRBJ2-6	CASSRGQAAPGANVLTF	TGTGCCAGCTCACGGGGACAGGCGGCTCCTGGGGCCAACGTCCTGACTTTC
-	-	TRBV6-5	TRBJ1-2	CASSNQGRNGYTF	TGTGCCAGCAGCAATCAGGGTCGGAATGGCTACACCTTC